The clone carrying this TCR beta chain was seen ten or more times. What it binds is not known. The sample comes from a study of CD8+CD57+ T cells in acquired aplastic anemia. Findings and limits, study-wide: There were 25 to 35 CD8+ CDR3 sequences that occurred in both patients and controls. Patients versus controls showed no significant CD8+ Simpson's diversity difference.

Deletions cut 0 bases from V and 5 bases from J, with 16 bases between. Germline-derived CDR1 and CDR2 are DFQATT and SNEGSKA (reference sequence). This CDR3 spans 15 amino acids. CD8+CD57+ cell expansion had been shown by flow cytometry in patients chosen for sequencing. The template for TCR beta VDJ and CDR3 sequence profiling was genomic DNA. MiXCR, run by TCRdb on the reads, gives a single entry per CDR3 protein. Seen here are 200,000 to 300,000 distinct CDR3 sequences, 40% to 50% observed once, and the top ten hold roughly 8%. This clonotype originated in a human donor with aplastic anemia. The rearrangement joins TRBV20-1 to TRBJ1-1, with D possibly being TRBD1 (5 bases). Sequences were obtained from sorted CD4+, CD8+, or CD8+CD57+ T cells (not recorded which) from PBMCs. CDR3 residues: CSARDLGDGRTEAFF. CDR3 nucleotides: TGCAGTGCTAGAGATCTAGGGGACGGGAGGACTGAAGCTTTCTTT.